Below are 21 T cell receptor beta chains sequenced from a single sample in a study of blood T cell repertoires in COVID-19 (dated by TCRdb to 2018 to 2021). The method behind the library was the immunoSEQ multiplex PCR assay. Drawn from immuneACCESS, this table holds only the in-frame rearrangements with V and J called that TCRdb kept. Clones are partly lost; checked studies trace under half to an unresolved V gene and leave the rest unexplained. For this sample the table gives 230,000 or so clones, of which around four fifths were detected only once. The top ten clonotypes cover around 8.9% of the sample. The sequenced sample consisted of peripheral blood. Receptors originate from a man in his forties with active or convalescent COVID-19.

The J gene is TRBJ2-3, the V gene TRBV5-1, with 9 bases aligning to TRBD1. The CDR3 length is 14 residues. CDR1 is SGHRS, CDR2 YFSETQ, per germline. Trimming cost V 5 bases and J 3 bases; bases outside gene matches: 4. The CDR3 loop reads CASRPGQGTDTQYF. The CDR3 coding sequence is TGCGCCAGCAGGCCGGGACAGGGTACAGATACGCAGTATTTT.

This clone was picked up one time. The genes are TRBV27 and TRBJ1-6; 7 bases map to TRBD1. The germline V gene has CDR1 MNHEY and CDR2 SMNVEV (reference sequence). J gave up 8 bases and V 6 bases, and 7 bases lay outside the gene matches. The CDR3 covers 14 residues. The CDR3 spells CASRTGTEYSPLHF. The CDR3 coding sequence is TGTGCCAGCAGGACCGGGACAGAATATTCACCCCTCCACTTT.

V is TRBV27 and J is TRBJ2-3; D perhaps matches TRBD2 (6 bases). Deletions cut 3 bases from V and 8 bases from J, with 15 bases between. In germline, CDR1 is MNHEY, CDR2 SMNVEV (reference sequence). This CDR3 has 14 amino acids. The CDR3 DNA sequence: TGTGCCAGCAGTTTTGGAGGGGAGAGTGGTACGCAGTATTTT. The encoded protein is CASSFGGESGTQYF.

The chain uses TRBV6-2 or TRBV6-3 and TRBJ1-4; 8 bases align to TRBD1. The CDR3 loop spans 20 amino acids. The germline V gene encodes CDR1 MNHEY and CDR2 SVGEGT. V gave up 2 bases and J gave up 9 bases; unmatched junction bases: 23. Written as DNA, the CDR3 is TGTGCCAGCAGTTACCCCACTTCTCCGGGACAGGAGTATATCAGGAAAAAACTGTTTTTT. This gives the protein CASSYPTSPGQEYIRKKLFF.

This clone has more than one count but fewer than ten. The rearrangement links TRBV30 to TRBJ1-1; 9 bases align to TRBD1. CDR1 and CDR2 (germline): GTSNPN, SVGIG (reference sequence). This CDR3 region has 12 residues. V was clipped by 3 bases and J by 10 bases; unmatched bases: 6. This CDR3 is CAWRQGAPGAFF. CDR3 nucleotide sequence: TGTGCCTGGAGACAGGGGGCCCCGGGAGCTTTCTTT.

CDR3 protein: CASSLDGSGRTQYF. The DNA of the CDR3 is TGTGCCAGCAGCTTAGACGGGAGCGGGAGAACGCAGTATTTT. This chain links TRBV7-9 with TRBJ2-3; TRBD2 aligns across 8 bases. The CDR3 extends over 14 amino acids. V lost 1 base to trimming and J lost 9 bases; unmatched junction nucleotides: 6. In germline, CDR1 is SEHNR, CDR2 FQNEAQ (reference sequence).

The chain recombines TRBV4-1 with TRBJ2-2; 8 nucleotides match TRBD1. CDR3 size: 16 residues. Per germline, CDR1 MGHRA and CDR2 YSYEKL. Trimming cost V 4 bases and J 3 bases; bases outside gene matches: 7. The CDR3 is CASSPGGGFYTGELFF. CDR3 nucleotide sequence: TGCGCCAGCAGCCCAGGGGGCGGGTTCTACACCGGGGAGCTGTTTTTT.

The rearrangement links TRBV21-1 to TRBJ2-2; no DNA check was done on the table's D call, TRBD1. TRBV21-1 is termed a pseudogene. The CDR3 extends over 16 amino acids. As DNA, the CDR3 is TGTGCCAGCAGCAAAGCGACAGGGACAAACACCGGGGAGCTGTTTTTT. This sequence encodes CASSKATGTNTGELFF.

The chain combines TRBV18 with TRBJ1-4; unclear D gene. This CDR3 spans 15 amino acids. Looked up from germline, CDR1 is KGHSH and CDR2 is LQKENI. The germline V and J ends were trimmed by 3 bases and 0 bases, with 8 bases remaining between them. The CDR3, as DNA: TGTGCCAGCTCACCGAGCCTTGCAACTAATGAAAAACTGTTTTTT. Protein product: CASSPSLATNEKLFF.

The CDR3 reads CASGPGLAESAYEQYF. CDR3 DNA sequence: TGTGCTAGTGGTCCTGGACTAGCGGAGTCGGCCTACGAGCAGTACTTC. The rearrangement links TRBV12-5 to TRBJ2-7; 10 positions agree with TRBD2. The CDR3 has 16 residues. Germline trimming cut 5 bases from V and 2 bases from J; bases unmatched to any gene: 9. Looked up from germline, CDR1 is LGHNT and CDR2 is FRNRAP.

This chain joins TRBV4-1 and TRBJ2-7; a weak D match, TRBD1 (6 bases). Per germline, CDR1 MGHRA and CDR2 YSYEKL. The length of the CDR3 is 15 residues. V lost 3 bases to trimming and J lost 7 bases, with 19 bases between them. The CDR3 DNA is TGCGCCAGCAGCCAGGGGGACACCCTTGGCGGAGAGCAGTACTTC. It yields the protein CASSQGDTLGGEQYF.

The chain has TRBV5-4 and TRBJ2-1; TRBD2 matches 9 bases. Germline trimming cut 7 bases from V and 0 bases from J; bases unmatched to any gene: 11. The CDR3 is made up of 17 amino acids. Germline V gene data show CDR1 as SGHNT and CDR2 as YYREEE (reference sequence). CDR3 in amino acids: CASEAGGTRGSYNEQFF. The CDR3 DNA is TGTGCCAGCGAAGCGGGAGGAACGAGAGGCTCCTACAATGAGCAGTTCTTC.

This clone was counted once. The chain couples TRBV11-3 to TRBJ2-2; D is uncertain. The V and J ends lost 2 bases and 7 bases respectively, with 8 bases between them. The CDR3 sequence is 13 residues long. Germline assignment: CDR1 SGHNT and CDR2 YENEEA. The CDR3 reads CASSLFVVGELFF. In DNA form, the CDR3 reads TGTGCCAGCAGCTTATTCGTCGTCGGGGAGCTGTTTTTT.

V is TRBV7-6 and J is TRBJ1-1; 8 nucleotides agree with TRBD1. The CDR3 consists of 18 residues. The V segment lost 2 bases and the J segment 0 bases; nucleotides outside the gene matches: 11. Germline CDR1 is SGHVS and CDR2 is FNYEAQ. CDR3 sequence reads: CASSLTGGTGLMNTEAFF. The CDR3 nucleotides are TGTGCCAGCAGCTTAACAGGGGGGACGGGTCTCATGAACACTGAAGCTTTCTTT.

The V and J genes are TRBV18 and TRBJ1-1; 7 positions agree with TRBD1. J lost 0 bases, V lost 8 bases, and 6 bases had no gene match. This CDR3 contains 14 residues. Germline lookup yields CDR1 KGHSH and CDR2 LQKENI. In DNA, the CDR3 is TGTGCCAGCGCGCGGACAGGAATGAACACTGAAGCTTTCTTT. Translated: CASARTGMNTEAFF.

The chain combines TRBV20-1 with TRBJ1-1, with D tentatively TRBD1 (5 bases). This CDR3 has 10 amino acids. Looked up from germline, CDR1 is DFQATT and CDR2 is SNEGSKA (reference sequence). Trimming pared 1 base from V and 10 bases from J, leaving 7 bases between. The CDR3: CSARGQTAFF. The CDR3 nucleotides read TGCAGTGCTAGAGGACAGACAGCTTTCTTT.

The CDR3, as DNA: TGTGCCAGCAGCTTGAGTGTCCCCCCCATGAACACTGAAGCTTTCTTT. Its protein is CASSLSVPPMNTEAFF. The chain combines TRBV11-1 with TRBJ1-1; D remains unclear. V shed 3 bases and J shed 0 bases, with 14 bases lying between them. The CDR3 covers 16 residues. The germline V gene encodes CDR1 SGHAT and CDR2 FQDESV (reference sequence).

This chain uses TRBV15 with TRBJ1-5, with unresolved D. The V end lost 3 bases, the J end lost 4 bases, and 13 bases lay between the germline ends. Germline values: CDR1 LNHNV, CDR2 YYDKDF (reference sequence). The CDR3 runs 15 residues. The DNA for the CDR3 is TGTGCCACCAGCAGGGGAGGGTTCCGGAATCAGCCCCAGCATTTT. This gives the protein CATSRGGFRNQPQHF.

CDR3 in DNA: TGTGCCAGCAGTTACTCCGGGGGGCTCACCTACGAGCAGTACTTC. It specifies CASSYSGGLTYEQYF. The chain uses TRBV6-5 and TRBJ2-7, with a tentative D call TRBD2 (7 bases). Trimming shortened V by 0 bases and J by 2 bases, and 11 bases separated the two germline ends. The CDR3 sequence is 15 residues long. Germline V gene data show CDR1 as MNHEY and CDR2 as SVGAGI.

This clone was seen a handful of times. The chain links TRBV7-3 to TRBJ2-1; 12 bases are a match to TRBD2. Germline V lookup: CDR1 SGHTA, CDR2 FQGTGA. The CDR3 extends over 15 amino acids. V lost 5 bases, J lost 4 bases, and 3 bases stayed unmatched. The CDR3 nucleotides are TGTGCCAGCAGCCTCGGGACTAGCGGGTACAATGAGCAGTTCTTC. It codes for CASSLGTSGYNEQFF.

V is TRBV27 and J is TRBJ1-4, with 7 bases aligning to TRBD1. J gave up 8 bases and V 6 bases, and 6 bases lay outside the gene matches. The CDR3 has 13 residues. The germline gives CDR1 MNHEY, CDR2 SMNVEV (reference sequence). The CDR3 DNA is TGTGCCAGCAGCCAACAGGGGCCCGAAAAACTGTTTTTT. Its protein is CASSQQGPEKLFF.